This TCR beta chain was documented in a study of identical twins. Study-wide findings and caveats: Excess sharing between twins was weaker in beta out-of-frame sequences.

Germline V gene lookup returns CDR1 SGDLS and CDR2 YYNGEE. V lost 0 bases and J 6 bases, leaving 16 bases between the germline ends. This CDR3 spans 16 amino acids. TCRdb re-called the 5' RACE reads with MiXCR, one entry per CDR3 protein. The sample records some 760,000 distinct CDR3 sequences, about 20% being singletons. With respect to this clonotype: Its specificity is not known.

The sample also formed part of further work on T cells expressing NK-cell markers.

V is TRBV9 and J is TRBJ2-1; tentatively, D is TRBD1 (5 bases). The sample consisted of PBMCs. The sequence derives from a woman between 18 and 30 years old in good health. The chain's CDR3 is CASSVEPLSGPNEQFF. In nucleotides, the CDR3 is TGTGCCAGCAGCGTAGAGCCACTATCAGGGCCCAATGAGCAGTTCTTC.